The clone carrying this TCR beta chain was seen only a few times. Other DNA sequences in this specimen translate into the identical CDR3. Original data processing: Reference gene primers were amplified, and this amplification served to estimate nucleated cell counts. The assay was immunoSEQ multiplex PCR, and TCRdb's table has in-frame clones only and misses some. The V and J calls and the clone size are those of that table, but D and trimming were determined from the DNA. The profile covers 60,000 or so clones, with approximately 80% appearing a single time and 3.5% taken by the ten largest. These data belong to a study of blood T cell repertoires in COVID-19. Study at large: Sources were T cells, B-cell-depleted T cells, or PBMCs; the material itself was cDNA or gDNA.

V lost 2 bases to trimming and J lost 4 bases, with 6 bases between them. This CDR3 has 13 amino acids. The germline gives CDR1 MNHEY, CDR2 SMNVEV (reference sequence). Sequenced material: peripheral blood. The V call is TRBV27, the J call TRBJ2-1; no firm D call. This sequence was found in a man aged 55 to 70 with acute or convalescent COVID-19. The CDR3 is CASSLNNYNEQFF. The CDR3 DNA reads TGTGCCAGCAGTTTAAACAATTACAATGAGCAGTTCTTC.